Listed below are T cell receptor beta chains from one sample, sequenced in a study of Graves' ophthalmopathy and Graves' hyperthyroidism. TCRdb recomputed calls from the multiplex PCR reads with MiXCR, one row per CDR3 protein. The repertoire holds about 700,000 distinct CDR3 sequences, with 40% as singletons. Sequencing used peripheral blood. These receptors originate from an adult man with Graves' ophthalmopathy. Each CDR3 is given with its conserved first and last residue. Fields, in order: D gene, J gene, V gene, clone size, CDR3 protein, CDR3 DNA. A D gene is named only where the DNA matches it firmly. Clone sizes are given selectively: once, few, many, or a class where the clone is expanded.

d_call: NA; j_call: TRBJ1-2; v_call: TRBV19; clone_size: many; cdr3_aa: CASKTTAIYGYTF; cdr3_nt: TGTGCCAGTAAGACTACAGCGATTTATGGCTACACCTTC
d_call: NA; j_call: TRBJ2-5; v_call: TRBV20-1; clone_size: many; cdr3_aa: CSASPRGRWETQYF; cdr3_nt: TGCAGTGCTAGTCCCCGGGGCAGATGGGAGACCCAGTACTTC
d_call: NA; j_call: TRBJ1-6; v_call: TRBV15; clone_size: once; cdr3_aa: CATSRVRGNSPLHF; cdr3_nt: TGTGCCACCAGCAGAGTCAGGGGTAATTCACCCCTCCACTTT
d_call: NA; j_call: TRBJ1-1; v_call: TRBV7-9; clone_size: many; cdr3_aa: CASSLGTGEAFF; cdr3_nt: TGTGCCAGCAGCCTTGGGACGGGTGAAGCTTTCTTT
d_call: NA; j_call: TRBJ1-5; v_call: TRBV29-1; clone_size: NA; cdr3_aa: CSVGQTQETQHF; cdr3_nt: TGCAGCGTCGGACAGACCCAAGAGACCCAGCATTTT
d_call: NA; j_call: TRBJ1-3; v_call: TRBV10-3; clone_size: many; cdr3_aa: CAIEIGNTIYF; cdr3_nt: TGTGCCATCGAAATCGGGAACACCATATATTTT
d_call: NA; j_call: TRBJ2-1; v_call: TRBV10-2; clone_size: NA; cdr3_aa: CASSGHPTGEQFF; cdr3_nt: TGCGCCAGCAGCGGACATCCCACAGGGGAGCAGTTCTTC
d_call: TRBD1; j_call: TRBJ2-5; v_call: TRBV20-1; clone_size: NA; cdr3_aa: CSAWDRGKETQYF; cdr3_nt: TGCAGTGCTTGGGACAGGGGGAAAGAGACCCAGTACTTC
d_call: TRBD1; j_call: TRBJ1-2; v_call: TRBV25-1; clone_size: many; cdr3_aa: CASSARAGGGYTF; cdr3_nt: TGTGCCAGCAGTGCTAGGGCAGGGGGTGGCTACACCTTC
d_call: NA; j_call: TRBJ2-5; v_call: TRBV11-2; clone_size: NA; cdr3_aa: CASSDQGGSGRTRTQYF; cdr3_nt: TGTGCCAGCAGTGACCAGGGGGGTAGCGGCCGAACTAGAACCCAGTACTTC
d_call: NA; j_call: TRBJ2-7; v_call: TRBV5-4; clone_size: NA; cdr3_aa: CASSRPEGQSAYEQYF; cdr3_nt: TGTGCCAGCAGCCGCCCGGAGGGACAGAGTGCCTACGAGCAGTACTTC
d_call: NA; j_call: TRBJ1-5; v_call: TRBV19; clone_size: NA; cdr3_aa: CASSLLTGLGGDQPQHF; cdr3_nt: TGTGCCAGCAGCTTGCTTACAGGGCTTGGGGGTGATCAGCCCCAGCATTTT
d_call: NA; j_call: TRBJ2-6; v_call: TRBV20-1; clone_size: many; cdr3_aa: CSAPRDGSGANVLTF; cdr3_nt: TGCAGTGCGCCCCGGGATGGCTCTGGGGCCAACGTCCTGACTTTC
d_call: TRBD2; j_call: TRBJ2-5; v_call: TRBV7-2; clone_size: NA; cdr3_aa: CASSPRIAGGGETQYF; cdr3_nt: TGTGCCAGCAGCCCCCGGATAGCGGGGGGTGGCGAGACCCAGTACTTC
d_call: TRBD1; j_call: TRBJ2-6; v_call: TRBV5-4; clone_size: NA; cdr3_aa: CASSYTRGYGANVLTF; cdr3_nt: TGTGCCAGCAGCTACACCAGGGGGTACGGGGCCAACGTCCTGACTTTC
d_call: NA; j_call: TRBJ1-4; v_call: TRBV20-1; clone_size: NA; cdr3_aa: CSAPRARGHREKLFF; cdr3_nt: TGCAGTGCTCCCCGGGCCCGGGGTCATCGTGAAAAACTGTTTTTT
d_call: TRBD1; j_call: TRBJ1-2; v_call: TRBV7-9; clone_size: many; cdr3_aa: CASSRDSPSYTF; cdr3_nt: TGTGCCAGCAGCCGGGACAGCCCCAGCTACACCTTC
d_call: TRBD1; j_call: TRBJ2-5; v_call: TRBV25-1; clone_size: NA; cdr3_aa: CASSDSAGTGYGETQYF; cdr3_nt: TGTGCCAGCAGTGATAGTGCCGGGACAGGGTATGGAGAGACCCAGTACTTC
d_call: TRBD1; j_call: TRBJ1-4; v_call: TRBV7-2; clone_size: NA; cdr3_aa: CASSPTGGPEKLFF; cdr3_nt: TGTGCCAGCAGCCCGACAGGGGGCCCTGAAAAACTGTTTTTT
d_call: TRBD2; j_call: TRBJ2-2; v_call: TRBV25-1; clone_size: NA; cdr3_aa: CASSGLAGGLSGTGELFF; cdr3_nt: TGTGCCAGCAGTGGACTAGCGGGAGGGCTTAGTGGGACCGGGGAGCTGTTTTTT
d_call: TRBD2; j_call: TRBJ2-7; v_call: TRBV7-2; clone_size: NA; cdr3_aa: CASSLSGTTRTSGRRYEQYF; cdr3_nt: TGTGCCAGCAGCTTATCGGGCACGACCCGGACTAGCGGGAGACGGTACGAGCAGTACTTC
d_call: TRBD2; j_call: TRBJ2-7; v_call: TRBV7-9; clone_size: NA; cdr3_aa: CASSRRGLADTYEQYF; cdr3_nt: TGTGCCAGCAGCCGACGTGGGCTAGCGGATACCTACGAGCAGTACTTC
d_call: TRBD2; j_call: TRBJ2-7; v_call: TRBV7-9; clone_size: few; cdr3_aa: CASSGSGAPYEQYF; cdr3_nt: TGTGCCAGCAGCGGGAGCGGGGCACCCTACGAGCAGTACTTC
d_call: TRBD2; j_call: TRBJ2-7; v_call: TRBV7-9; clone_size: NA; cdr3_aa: CASSPGSSGRVYEQYF; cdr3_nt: TGTGCCAGCAGCCCGGGGTCTAGCGGGAGAGTCTACGAGCAGTACTTC
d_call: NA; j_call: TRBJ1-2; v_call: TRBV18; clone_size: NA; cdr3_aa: CASHGGPPSGGYTF; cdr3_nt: TGTGCCAGCCACGGAGGGCCTCCAAGCGGTGGCTACACCTTC
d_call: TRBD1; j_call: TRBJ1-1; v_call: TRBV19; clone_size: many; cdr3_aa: CASSITGGTNTEAFF; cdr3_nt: TGTGCCAGTAGTATAACAGGGGGAACGAACACTGAAGCTTTCTTT
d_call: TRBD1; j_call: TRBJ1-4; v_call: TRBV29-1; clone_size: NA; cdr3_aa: CSVGGQGTNEKLFF; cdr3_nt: TGCAGCGTTGGCGGACAGGGAACTAATGAAAAACTGTTTTTT
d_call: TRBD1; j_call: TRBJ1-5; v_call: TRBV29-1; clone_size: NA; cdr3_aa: CSVERRGGGDF; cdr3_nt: TGCAGCGTTGAAAGGCGAGGGGGCGGGGATTTT
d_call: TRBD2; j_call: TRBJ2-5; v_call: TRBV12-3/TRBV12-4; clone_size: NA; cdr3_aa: CASSFRTSGSQGETQYF; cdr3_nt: TGTGCCAGCAGTTTCCGAACTAGCGGGAGTCAGGGAGAGACCCAGTACTTC
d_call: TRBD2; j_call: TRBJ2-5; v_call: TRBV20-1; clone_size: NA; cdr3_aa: CSARGRTSWETQYF; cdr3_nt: TGCAGTGCTAGAGGTCGGACTAGCTGGGAGACCCAGTACTTC
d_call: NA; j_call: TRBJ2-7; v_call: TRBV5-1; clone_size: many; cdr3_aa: CASSLEQGGYEQYF; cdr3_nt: TGCGCCAGCAGCTTGGAACAGGGTGGTTACGAGCAGTACTTC
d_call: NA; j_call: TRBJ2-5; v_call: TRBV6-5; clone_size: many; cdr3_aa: CASRMGPLETQYF; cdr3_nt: TGTGCCAGCAGAATGGGACCCCTCGAGACCCAGTACTTC
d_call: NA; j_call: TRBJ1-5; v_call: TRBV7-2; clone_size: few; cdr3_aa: CASSLERATGNQPQHF; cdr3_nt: TGTGCCAGCAGCTTGGAAAGGGCGACAGGCAATCAGCCCCAGCATTTT
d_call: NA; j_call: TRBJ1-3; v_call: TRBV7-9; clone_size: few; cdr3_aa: CASSLGSSSSGNTIYF; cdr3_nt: TGTGCCAGCAGCTTAGGTTCCTCGAGCTCTGGAAACACCATATATTTT
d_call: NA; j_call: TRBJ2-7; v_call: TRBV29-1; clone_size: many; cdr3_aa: CSVEDPGDEQYF; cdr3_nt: TGCAGCGTTGAAGACCCCGGGGACGAGCAGTACTTC
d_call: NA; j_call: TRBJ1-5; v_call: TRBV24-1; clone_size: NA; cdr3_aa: CATSSPFGGSQPQHF; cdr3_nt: TGTGCCACCAGCAGCCCGTTTGGGGGTAGTCAGCCCCAGCATTTT
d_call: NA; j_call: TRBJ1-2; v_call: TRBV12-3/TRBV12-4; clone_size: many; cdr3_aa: CASSAEGQGPYGYTF; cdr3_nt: TGTGCCAGCAGTGCCGAGGGACAAGGCCCCTATGGCTACACCTTC
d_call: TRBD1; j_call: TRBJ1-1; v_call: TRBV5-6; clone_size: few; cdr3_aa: CASSYRQGAVTEAFF; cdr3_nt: TGTGCCAGCAGCTACAGACAGGGGGCAGTAACTGAAGCTTTCTTT
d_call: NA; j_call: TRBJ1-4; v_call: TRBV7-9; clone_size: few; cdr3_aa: CASSFPGNEKLFF; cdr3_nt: TGTGCCAGCAGCTTTCCCGGGAATGAAAAACTGTTTTTT
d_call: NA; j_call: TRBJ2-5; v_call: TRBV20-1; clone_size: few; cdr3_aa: CSALPTPSGTLAQYF; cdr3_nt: TGCAGTGCTCTCCCTACCCCGAGCGGGACATTGGCCCAGTACTTC
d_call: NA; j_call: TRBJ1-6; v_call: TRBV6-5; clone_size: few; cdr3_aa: CASSYFVSNSPLHF; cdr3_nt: TGTGCCAGCAGTTACTTCGTCTCTAATTCACCCCTCCACTTT